A selection of T cell receptor beta chains follows, all from one sample in a study of CD8 T cells in ankylosing spondylitis. TCRdb called the 5' RACE reads again in MiXCR, with one record for every CDR3 protein. The sample records approximately 520,000 distinct CDR3 sequences, approximately 5% being singletons. The specimen was blood, either unsorted or a sorted T cell fraction (not recorded which). These receptors were taken from a male donor with ankylosing spondylitis. Each CDR3 is given with its conserved first and last residue. The D gene is left open where the match is weak. A row's size may be missing; if present it is once, few, many or a size class.

TRBJ2-2 | many | - | TRBV6-5 | TGTGCCAGCAGTTACTTTGGGGGGAACGGGGAGCTGTTTTTT | CASSYFGGNGELFF
TRBJ2-1 | many | - | TRBV20-1 | TGCAGTGCTAGACGGAGGACTACCTCCTACAATGAGCAGTTCTTC | CSARRRTTSYNEQFF
TRBJ2-7 | many | TRBD1 | TRBV20-1 | TGCAGTGCTCTACAGGGGACCTACTCCTACGAGCAGTACTTC | CSALQGTYSYEQYF
TRBJ2-2 | - | TRBD2 | TRBV2 | TGTGCCAGCAGTGAACGAGCGGGAGGGCCCGGGGAGCTGTTTTTT | CASSERAGGPGELFF
TRBJ1-4 | many | TRBD1 | TRBV7-8 | TGTGCCAGCAGCTTAGGGTATAGGGGGCGCCGGGAAGAAAAACTGTTTTTT | CASSLGYRGRREEKLFF
TRBJ2-4 | many | - | TRBV6-2/TRBV6-3 | TGTGCCAGCAGTTACGTATCCGCCGGAGACATTCAGTACTTC | CASSYVSAGDIQYF
TRBJ1-1 | many | - | TRBV12-3/TRBV12-4 | TGTGCCAGCAGTGCCGGGCCGGACACTGAAGCTTTCTTT | CASSAGPDTEAFF
TRBJ1-1 | few | - | TRBV9 | TGTGCCAGCAGCGTAGCCTGGGGGGGCACTGAAGCTTTCTTT | CASSVAWGGTEAFF
TRBJ1-2 | many | - | TRBV6-2/TRBV6-3 | TGTGCCAGCAGTAATACAATCTATGGCTACACCTTC | CASSNTIYGYTF
TRBJ1-2 | many | TRBD1 | TRBV10-3 | TGTGCCATCAGTGGGACAGGGGTTAACTATGGCTACACCTTC | CAISGTGVNYGYTF
TRBJ2-1 | many | - | TRBV7-2 | TGTGCCAGCAGCTTATTTCCAGCGGTAAAGGGTGAGCAGTTCTTC | CASSLFPAVKGEQFF
TRBJ1-2 | many | - | TRBV9 | TGTGCCAGCAGCCCAAGTCCAGTGGAGACGGGCTACACCTTC | CASSPSPVETGYTF
TRBJ2-5 | many | - | TRBV7-2 | TGTGCCAGCAGCTTCGGGTCCGCGTGGGAGACCCAGTACTTC | CASSFGSAWETQYF
TRBJ1-1 | many | - | TRBV6-1 | TGTGCCAGCAGCGGCAGGGGCGCGGGGACTGAAGCTTTCTTT | CASSGRGAGTEAFF
TRBJ1-1 | - | - | TRBV14 | TGTGCCAGCAGCCAAGATAAATGGAGGGGCCTCCCTGAAGCTTTCTTT | CASSQDKWRGLPEAFF
TRBJ2-1 | - | TRBD2 | TRBV2 | TGTGCCAGCAGTGAAGGAGCGGGAGGTGAGCAGTTCTTC | CASSEGAGGEQFF
TRBJ2-1 | many | TRBD2 | TRBV7-2 | TGTGCCAGCAACCCCCGGGGGGGAGGGCGCAATGAGCAGTTCTTC | CASNPRGGGRNEQFF
TRBJ2-3 | many | - | TRBV19 | TGTGCCAGTAGTATTTCCACGGCGCAGTATTTT | CASSISTAQYF
TRBJ1-1 | many | TRBD1 | TRBV12-3/TRBV12-4 | TGTGCCAGCAGACTCAACAGGGGAGGCACTGAAGCTTTCTTT | CASRLNRGGTEAFF
TRBJ2-1 | many | - | TRBV12-3/TRBV12-4 | TGTGCCAGCAGCCGTCGACGGACGGAGAACAATGAGCAGTTCTTC | CASSRRRTENNEQFF
TRBJ1-2 | many | TRBD1 | TRBV27 | TGTGCCAGCAGTTTATACAGGGGAGGTGGCTACACCTTC | CASSLYRGGGYTF
TRBJ1-1 | many | - | TRBV20-1 | TGCAGTGCTGGCTCTGGTAGTGTAGCTTTCTTT | CSAGSGSVAFF
TRBJ2-1 | many | TRBD2 | TRBV5-1 | TGCGCCAGCAGCTTGGGGACTAGCATTTTAACCTACAATGAGCAGTTCTTC | CASSLGTSILTYNEQFF